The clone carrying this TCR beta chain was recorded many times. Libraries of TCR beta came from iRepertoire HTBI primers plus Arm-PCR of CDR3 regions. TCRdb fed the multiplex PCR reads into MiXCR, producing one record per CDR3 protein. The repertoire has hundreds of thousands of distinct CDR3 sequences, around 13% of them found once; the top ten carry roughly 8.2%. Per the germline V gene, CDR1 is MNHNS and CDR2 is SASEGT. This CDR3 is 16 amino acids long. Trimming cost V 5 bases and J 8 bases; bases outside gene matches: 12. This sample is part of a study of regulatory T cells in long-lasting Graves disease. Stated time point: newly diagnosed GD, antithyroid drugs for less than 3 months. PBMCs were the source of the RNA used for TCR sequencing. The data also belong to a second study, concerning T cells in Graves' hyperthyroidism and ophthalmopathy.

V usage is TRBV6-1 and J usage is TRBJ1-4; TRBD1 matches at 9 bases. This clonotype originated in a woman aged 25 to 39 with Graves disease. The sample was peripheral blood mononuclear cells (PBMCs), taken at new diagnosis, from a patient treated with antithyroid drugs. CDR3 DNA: TGTGCCAGCAGTCCCCTAGGGACAGGGCGTCGGGAAAAACTGTTTTTT. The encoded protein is CASSPLGTGRREKLFF.